A selection of T cell receptor beta chains follows, all from one sample in a study of beta chain features in type 1 diabetes. The repertoire was sequenced with immunoSEQ multiplex PCR; TCRdb's copy has only in-frame clones and lacks some. There are about 330,000 clones in the sample; 8% to 13% occur only once, and approximately 0.016% lies in the top ten. The sequenced sample consisted of naive CD4+ T cells from blood. All receptors come from a woman aged 25 to 39 in good health. Each CDR3 is given with its conserved first and last residue. The D gene is left open where the match is weak. A clone size is listed for some rows: how often the clone was seen (once, few, many), or a class if it is expanded.

clone_size	j_call	d_call	v_call	cdr3_nt	cdr3_aa
few	TRBJ2-5	NA	TRBV18	TGTGCCAGCTCGCTAAATGAGGAGACCCAGTACTTC	CASSLNEETQYF
few	TRBJ1-2	TRBD1	TRBV11-2	TGTGCCAGCAGCCCCTATGGCCAGGGGGCTGGTGGCTACACCTTC	CASSPYGQGAGGYTF
NA	TRBJ2-3	TRBD2	TRBV6-5	TGTGCCAGCAGTTACGCCGGGACTAGCGGAGATACGCAGTATTTT	CASSYAGTSGDTQYF
NA	TRBJ2-2	NA	TRBV7-2	TGTGCCAGCAGCTACGTGGGCGTCGGGGAGCTGTTTTTT	CASSYVGVGELFF
NA	TRBJ1-5	NA	TRBV1	TGCACCAGCAGCCGGGGCGGGACAGAATTCAATCAGCCCCAGCATTTT	CTSSRGGTEFNQPQHF
few	TRBJ2-5	TRBD1	TRBV5-1	TGCGCCAGCGGACAGGGGGAGACCCAGTACTTC	CASGQGETQYF
few	TRBJ2-1	NA	TRBV11-2	TGTGCCAGCAGCTTAGGACAGAACAATGAGCAGTTCTTC	CASSLGQNNEQFF
NA	TRBJ2-5	NA	TRBV28	TGTGCCAGCAGTTCATTGCCGACATCTCACCCAGAGACCCAGTACTTC	CASSSLPTSHPETQYF
NA	TRBJ2-2	TRBD2	TRBV7-2	TGTGCCAGCAGCCCCCTTCAGCGGGATAGAAGTACCGGGGAGCTGTTTTTT	CASSPLQRDRSTGELFF
few	TRBJ2-1	TRBD2	TRBV5-4	TGTGCCAGCAGAATCGAAATAGCTAGCGGGCACAATGAGCAGTTCTTC	CASRIEIASGHNEQFF
few	TRBJ2-3	NA	TRBV6-5	TGTGCCAGCAGTTATGGTGGGAGAGTCACAGATACGCAGTATTTT	CASSYGGRVTDTQYF
NA	TRBJ2-7	NA	TRBV19	TGTGCCAGTAGTATCCCACTCTCGGTTGAGCAGTACTTC	CASSIPLSVEQYF
NA	TRBJ2-1	TRBD1	TRBV5-4	TGTGCCAGCAGCTTGATACAGGGGTCCTACAATGAGCAGTTCTTC	CASSLIQGSYNEQFF
few	TRBJ2-1	TRBD2	TRBV7-3	TGTGCCAGCAGCGAGGGACTAGCGGGTGGAAATGAGCAGTTCTTC	CASSEGLAGGNEQFF
NA	TRBJ2-5	TRBD2	TRBV11-1	TGTGCCAGCAGCTCCTGGACTAGCGGGATCCAAGAGACCCAGTACTTC	CASSSWTSGIQETQYF
NA	TRBJ2-6	TRBD2	TRBV7-9	TGTGCCAGCATGGTGGGGGGGAGTAGATCTGGGGCCAACGTCCTGACTTTC	CASMVGGSRSGANVLTF
many	TRBJ2-1	TRBD2	TRBV29-1	TGCAGCGTTGCCCTGACTAGCGGGAACGAGCAGTTCTTC	CSVALTSGNEQFF
NA	TRBJ2-3	TRBD2	TRBV15	TGTGCCACCAGCAGGTCAGCGGGAGAGTACACAGATACGCAGTATTTT	CATSRSAGEYTDTQYF
few	TRBJ2-1	TRBD1	TRBV28	TGTGCCAGCAGATTGGGGACAGGGGGTATTATTTCCTACAATGAGCAGTTCTTC	CASRLGTGGIISYNEQFF
many	TRBJ2-5	NA	TRBV13	TGTGCCAGCAGTCTCCGGGAGACCCAGTACTTC	CASSLRETQYF
few	TRBJ1-5	TRBD1	TRBV28	TGTGCCAGCACCCTCCCGGGACAGGGGTCTCAGCCCCAGCATTTT	CASTLPGQGSQPQHF
NA	TRBJ2-1	TRBD2	TRBV25-1	TGTGCCAGCAGTATGACCAGACTAGCGGGAGGTGAGCAGTTCTTC	CASSMTRLAGGEQFF
few	TRBJ2-1	TRBD2	TRBV18	TGTGCCAGCTCAACCGGGACTAGCGACAATGAGCAGTTCTTC	CASSTGTSDNEQFF
few	TRBJ2-1	NA	TRBV7-2	TGTGCCAGCAGCTCCCGGGACAAGAATGAGCAGTTCTTC	CASSSRDKNEQFF
NA	TRBJ2-5	TRBD2	TRBV29-1	TGCAGCGCCGCCGGGACTAGCGGCTCCGGGGGAACCCAGTACTTC	CSAAGTSGSGGTQYF
NA	TRBJ2-3	NA	TRBV11-1	TGTGCCAGCAGCTTATCCGGGGGAGATACGCAGTATTTT	CASSLSGGDTQYF
NA	TRBJ2-3	NA	TRBV7-6	TGTGCCAGCAGCTTTGTTGTTCGCGGCACAGATACGCAGTATTTT	CASSFVVRGTDTQYF
NA	TRBJ2-1	NA	TRBV7-8	TGTGCCAGCAGCCTAAAGCTACTCAATGAGCAGTTCTTC	CASSLKLLNEQFF
few	TRBJ2-7	NA	TRBV6-6	TGTGCCAGCAGTAGGCTCGGCGCGGTGAGCTCCTACGAGCAGTACTTC	CASSRLGAVSSYEQYF
NA	TRBJ2-7	NA	TRBV13	TGTGCCAGCAGCTTACGGGGTGACGAGCAGTACTTC	CASSLRGDEQYF
NA	TRBJ2-6	NA	TRBV7-6	TGTGCCAGCAGCTTGAGCTCTGGGGCCAACGTCCTGACTTTC	CASSLSSGANVLTF
NA	TRBJ2-1	NA	TRBV9	TGTGCCAGCAGCGTAGCCCTGGGGACTGGGGGGATCAATGAGCAGTTCTTC	CASSVALGTGGINEQFF
NA	TRBJ1-2	TRBD1	TRBV7-2	TGTGCCAGCTCTTTGGGACAGGGCTCTCCTGGCTACACCTTC	CASSLGQGSPGYTF
few	TRBJ2-7	NA	TRBV28	TGTGCCAGCAGGTCCGGCCCAACGGGCGAGCAGTACTTC	CASRSGPTGEQYF
NA	TRBJ2-7	NA	TRBV28	TGTGCCAGCAGTTTCGGGCAGGGGAACGAGCAGTACTTC	CASSFGQGNEQYF
NA	TRBJ1-4	NA	TRBV4-2	TGTGCCAGCAGCCAACTAGGACAGACAACTAATGAAAAACTGTTTTTT	CASSQLGQTTNEKLFF
few	TRBJ1-3	TRBD1	TRBV7-2	TGTGCCAGCAGCCCACTAGGGACAGGCAACACCATATATTTT	CASSPLGTGNTIYF
few	TRBJ2-1	TRBD1	TRBV6-4	TGTGCCAGCAGTATCGGGACAGGTCCGGGCAATGAGCAGTTCTTC	CASSIGTGPGNEQFF
few	TRBJ2-7	TRBD1	TRBV5-1	TGCGCCAGCAGCCCGGGACAGGCTTCGGACGAGCAGTACTTC	CASSPGQASDEQYF
NA	TRBJ1-2	NA	TRBV4-1	TGCGCCAGCAGCCAAGTCCCAGGGTATGGCTACACCTTC	CASSQVPGYGYTF
NA	TRBJ1-2	TRBD1	TRBV10-3	TGTGCCATCAGTGAGTCGAAGGGGACAGGGAGCGGCTACACCTTC	CAISESKGTGSGYTF
NA	TRBJ2-3	TRBD2	TRBV18	TGTGCCAGCTCACCTGGGACTAGCGGGAATTTGGGGACAGATACGCAGTATTTT	CASSPGTSGNLGTDTQYF
few	TRBJ2-7	NA	TRBV7-2	TGTGCCAGCAGCTTATCCACAGGGATTTTCATCGAGCAGTACTTC	CASSLSTGIFIEQYF
NA	TRBJ2-7	NA	TRBV4-2	TGTGCCAGCAGCCAAAAACAGGGGACTTTGGCCGAGCAGTACTTC	CASSQKQGTLAEQYF
NA	TRBJ2-1	TRBD2	TRBV7-9	TGTGCCAGCAGCCGGAGCCTAGCGGGAGGTTACAATGAGCAGTTCTTC	CASSRSLAGGYNEQFF
NA	TRBJ1-2	NA	TRBV9	TGTGCCAGCAGCGTAGATGAGGGAGGTTCGTATGGCTACACCTTC	CASSVDEGGSYGYTF